What follows is one TCR beta chain and its context. The antigen is undetermined. The assay was immunoSEQ multiplex PCR, and TCRdb's table has in-frame clones only and misses some. This sample has roughly 62,000 clones, with around 84% found just once. Trimming removed 4 bases at V and 0 bases at J, with 9 bases between. Germline V gene sequence: CDR1 SNHLY, CDR2 FYNNEI. This CDR3 contains 15 residues. The data were obtained in a study of OX40 agonist ivuxolimab in advanced cancers. Study information: Ivuxolimab is an agonistic anti-OX40 (CD134) antibody, and patients were treated with it. Study-level results: Determination of antigen specificity was not performed for the expanded peripheral T cells. Also present in some nonresponders was a low level of normalized T-cell clonal expansion. More expanded clones were found, on average, in CD8+ than in CD4+ T cells.

The rearrangement joins TRBV2 to TRBJ2-2; D uncertain. The clonotype was recovered from an adult with an advanced solid tumor such as melanoma, head and neck, liver or kidney cancer. Sample: CD4+ or CD8+ T cells sorted from blood, taken in a trial of the OX40 agonist ivuxolimab. The CDR3 spells CASSVRNSNTGELFF. The CDR3 nucleotides are TGTGCCAGCAGTGTACGGAATTCGAACACCGGGGAGCTGTTTTTT.